Reported below is one TCR beta chain. This specimen belongs to a study of blood T cell repertoires in COVID-19. Study details: Acute-phase and convalescent COVID-19 samples originated in the United States, Italy and Spain. PBMCs, B-cell-depleted T cells, or T cells were the source of the cDNA or gDNA that made up the material.

Original analysis: Amplification with reference gene primers provided the estimates of nucleated cell counts. Produced via immunoSEQ multiplex PCR; TCRdb's table is partial and in-frame only. V and J calls and clone size are given by that table; D and trimming were obtained from the DNA. The sample shows approximately 300,000 clones, about 83% of them seen only once. This clonotype was obtained from a woman aged 45-65 years with acute or convalescent COVID-19. Material for sequencing was peripheral blood.

The CDR3 loop is CASSLVVQREVSTDTQYF. The DNA for the CDR3 is TGTGCCAGCAGCTTGGTGGTCCAGCGGGAAGTTAGCACAGATACGCAGTATTTT. This chain connects TRBV5-5 to TRBJ2-3, with 7 bases lining up with TRBD2. There are 18 residues in the CDR3. Germline CDR1 SGHKS, CDR2 YYEKEE (reference sequence). V shed 0 bases and J 0 bases; nucleotides not matched to a gene: 10.